This is a list of T cell receptor beta chains from one sample in a study of T-cell memory formation after mild COVID-19. Each CDR3 protein is one row after TCRdb ran MiXCR on the 5' RACE reads. Among a few hundred thousand distinct CDR3 sequences listed, around 16% were seen once. Sequenced sample: PBMCs or a T cell subset sorted from them (not recorded which). The receptors here all came from a man aged 18 to 30 who had mild COVID-19 (a few samples of this study predate the infection). Cell type and time point are not known. CDR3s include the opening cysteine and the closing phenylalanine or tryptophan. D genes are given only for firm matches. A clone size is listed for some rows: how often the clone was seen (once, few, many), or a class if it is expanded.

>TRBV7-6|.|.|TRBJ2-5
CASSRIGQETQYF
TGTGCCAGCAGCCGGATTGGGCAAGAGACCCAGTACTTC
>TRBV4-3|.|few|TRBJ2-3
CASSQDGRQAQYF
TGCGCCAGCAGCCAAGATGGGCGACAGGCGCAGTATTTT
>TRBV28|TRBD1|.|TRBJ1-2
CAGSGGADHGYTF
TGTGCCGGATCAGGGGGCGCGGATCATGGCTACACCTTC
>TRBV7-8|.|few|TRBJ2-3
CACQDPGSTDTQYF
TGTGCCTGCCAGGACCCTGGGTCCACAGATACGCAGTATTTT
>TRBV7-2|.|few|TRBJ2-1
CASSLTLSGAPLPYNEQFF
TGTGCCAGCAGCTTAACCCTTTCCGGGGCCCCCTTACCTTACAATGAGCAGTTCTTC
>TRBV7-2|.|.|TRBJ2-7
CASSLDKTYEQYF
TGTGCCAGCAGCTTAGATAAGACCTACGAGCAGTACTTC
>TRBV7-2|.|.|TRBJ1-5
CASGDQGQPQHF
TGTGCCAGTGGGGACCAAGGTCAGCCCCAGCATTTT
>TRBV20-1|TRBD2|.|TRBJ2-3
CSANAQETSGVTDTQYF
TGCAGTGCAAATGCCCAAGAGACTAGCGGGGTGACAGATACGCAGTATTTT
>TRBV5-4|.|many|TRBJ1-5
CASSQGGQPPNQPQHF
TGTGCCAGCAGCCAAGGCGGACAGCCCCCCAATCAGCCCCAGCATTTT
>TRBV6-5|TRBD2|.|TRBJ2-5
CASSYPGLAGFQETQYF
TGTGCCAGCAGTTACCCCGGACTAGCGGGGTTCCAAGAGACCCAGTACTTC
>TRBV2|TRBD1|many|TRBJ2-1
CASSADRVNNEQFF
TGTGCCAGCAGCGCAGACAGGGTGAACAATGAGCAGTTCTTC
>TRBV7-9|.|many|TRBJ1-1
CASSSPANTEAFF
TGTGCCAGCAGCTCCCCGGCAAACACTGAAGCTTTCTTT
>TRBV18|TRBD1|.|TRBJ1-1
CASSPDRVRHEAFF
TGTGCCAGCTCACCGGACAGGGTCCGGCATGAAGCTTTCTTT
>TRBV25-1|.|.|TRBJ1-2
CASSRDRRGYTF
TGTGCCAGCAGTCGGGACCGACGAGGCTACACCTTC
>TRBV4-3|.|few|TRBJ2-5
CASSQDGTLEETQYF
TGCGCCAGCAGCCAAGATGGTACTCTGGAAGAGACCCAGTACTTC
>TRBV6-5|.|few|TRBJ2-5
CASSYPGKQETQYF
TGTGCCAGCAGTTATCCAGGGAAACAAGAGACCCAGTACTTC